This TCR beta chain was found in a study of blood T cell repertoires in COVID-19 (dated by TCRdb to between 2020 and 2021). About the full investigation: The collaborator samples originated in the United States, Italy and Spain and spanned the acute and convalescent phases of COVID-19. HLA class I and class II types, where available, came from metadata supplied by the sample provider rather than from assay-based typing. The material from the prospective study consisted of cDNA or gDNA derived from T cells, B-cell-depleted T cells, or PBMCs. Subjects who had been exposed to COVID-19, were actively infected with it, or had recovered from it provided the deeply sampled blood TCRbeta repertoires that made up the dataset. Samples came from the ongoing ImmuneRACE study (first 160 participants) plus 1,254 subjects from 6 global collaborators. The repertoires were made available in a free public database intended to serve as a resource for research on the immune response to SARS-CoV-2. Sample metadata almost always included a de-identified subject ID, COVID-19 status, age in years and sex. The paper as a whole reports these results and caveats: The amount of clinical and demographic metadata varied by source and participant and was provided uncurated.

TCRbeta CDR3 regions were amplified from genomic DNA using the immunoSEQ Assay, a bias-controlled multiplex PCR. Under the source paper's analysis protocol: The number of nucleated cells in each sample was estimated from the amplification of reference gene primers within the assay. Sequence reads were collapsed and filtered to measure the absolute abundance of every unique TCRbeta CDR3 rearrangement. For each sample, productive Simpson clonality was calculated by taking the square root of Simpson's diversity index across productive rearrangements. This is the immuneACCESS table as TCRdb keeps it, with only in-frame sequences that have V and J called. A part of the clones is gone; compared with another copy, unresolved V genes explain less than half, and the rest is unexplained. D and trimming were read from the DNA, whereas the V and J calls and clone size are those reported in that table. For this sample there are about 300,000 clones; about 88% appear just once. The ten largest clones take up over 1.1% of the sample.

Concerning this clone: Its specific antigen is unknown. No qualities accompany the bases; no much larger clone lies one base away.

The CDR3 numbers 15 residues from cysteine through phenylalanine. Just CDR3 DNA is preserved here, 45 bases in frame from base 1. CDR1 and CDR2, per the germline V gene, are SGHVS and FNYEAQ. The V end gives up 6 bases and the J end 6 bases, leaving 9 bases in the junction not matched to a gene. In Seattle, one collaborating source enrolled patients while the infection was active and tracked those patients longitudinally over the course of disease. The collaborating institutions used their own protocols to collect whole blood in K2EDTA tubes. For TCRbeta analysis, collaborator samples were shipped as frozen whole blood, as isolated PBMCs, or as DNA extracted from either sample type.

This sequence originates from a human donor with COVID-19, enrolled during active disease. The donor label of this sample is uncertain. The chain links TRBV7-6 with TRBJ2-3; 10 central bases correspond to TRBD2. Sequencing was performed on peripheral blood. The sequenced DNA: TGTGCCAGCAGTCAGACTAGCGGGCCCCAGGATACGCAGTATTTT. The encoded protein is CASSQTSGPQDTQYF.